The source of this T cell receptor (beta chain) is a study of tumor and adjacent non-tumor tissue in lung cancer. Study in general: Aged about 30 to 76 years, patients included fewer than 11 men and a handful of women with stage I to III disease.

This clonotype was observed many times. Deletions cut 2 bases from V and 1 base from J, with 14 bases between. CDR3 length: 16 residues. The germline V gene encodes CDR1 MDHEN and CDR2 SYDVKM. TCRbeta libraries were built with three rounds of nested PCR, modified from ARM-PCR. MiXCR, applied by TCRdb to the multiplex PCR reads, yields one record per CDR3 protein. This repertoire shows about 110,000 distinct CDR3 sequences, roughly 77% found once; its top ten account for about 40%. RNA was extracted from bulk tissue without any cell sorting. V and J are TRBV28 and TRBJ1-1, with D possibly TRBD1 on 5 matching bases. Specimen: lung tumor tissue. This sequence was found in a woman aged 60-75 years with non-small cell lung cancer. The CDR3 sequence: CASSLPRFQGNTEAFF. CDR3 sequence (DNA): TGTGCCAGCAGTTTACCAAGGTTCCAGGGGAACACTGAAGCTTTCTTT. Looking up the rest from reference TRBV28 and TRBJ1-1 gives the full variable domain: DVKVTQSSRYLVKRTGEKVFLECVQDMDHENMFWYRQDPGLGLRLIYFSYDVKMKEKGDIPEGYSVSREKKERFSLILESASTNQTSMYLCASSLPRFQGNTEAFFGQGTRLTVV.